This record covers a single TCR beta chain. This entry comes from a study of T-cell memory formation after mild COVID-19. Using its own MiXCR run on the 5' RACE reads, TCRdb lists one record per CDR3 protein. The table records 500,000 to 650,000 distinct CDR3 sequences, about a fifth of them present only once. The V end lost 6 bases, the J end lost 8 bases, and 17 bases lay between the germline ends. Germline V gives CDR1 SGHRS, CDR2 YFSETQ. The CDR3 covers 13 residues. The sequencing input was PBMCs or a T cell subset sorted from them (not recorded which). The rearrangement uses TRBV5-1 and TRBJ1-2; D is unresolved. The TCR originated in an adult woman who had mild COVID-19 (a few samples of this study predate the infection). Cell type and time point are not known. CDR3 DNA: TGCGCCAGCAAGGGAGCCGCTGGAGGCGGCTACACCTTC. It yields the protein CASKGAAGGGYTF.